What follows are 5 T cell receptor beta chains derived from one specimen sequenced in a study of shared clonotypes between healthy human individuals (dated by TCRdb to about 2020). The library relied on the immunoSEQ multiplex PCR assay. Sourced from immuneACCESS, this table was stored by TCRdb with only in-frame sequences that have V and J called. A share of the clones is absent; for the studies checked, an unresolved V gene accounts for under half, and the remainder has no known explanation. This sample holds around 500,000 clones; approximately 78% were observed only once. Together, the top ten hold more than 10% of the sample. The sequencing sample was made of PBMCs. The receptors originated from a woman aged 40 to 50 in good health. Some clones in this sample may be carry-over from other donors' samples.

Comment on this clone: Its ends do not fully match the called genes, so a read error is possible. The chain is built from TRBV19 and TRBJ2-7; TRBD1 is a possible D gene (5 bases). The CDR3 runs to 13 residues. CDR1 and CDR2 (germline): LNHDA, SQIVND (reference sequence). This chain's CDR3 is CASSLDRSYEQYF. The CDR3 bases are TGTGCCAGTAGTCTAGACAGATCCTACGAGCAGTACTTC.

This chain connects TRBV19 to TRBJ1-1; D not resolved. This CDR3 has 14 amino acids. The germline CDR1 and CDR2 sequences are LNHDA and SQIVND (reference sequence). Trimming removed 1 base at V and 4 bases at J, with 10 bases between. The CDR3: CASSIGGLGTEAFF. CDR3 coding DNA: TGTGCCAGTAGTATAGGGGGATTGGGCACTGAAGCTTTCTTT. The full variable domain, completed using reference TRBV19 and TRBJ1-1, is DGGITQSPKYLFRKEGQNVTLSCEQNLNHDAMYWYRQDPGQGLRLIYYSQIVNDFQKGDIAEGYSVSREKKESFPLTVTSAQKNPTAFYLCASSIGGLGTEAFFGQGTRLTVV.

This clone was detected a few times. The chain links TRBV29-1 to TRBJ1-4, with no clear D. Deletions cut 4 bases from V and 5 bases from J, with 11 bases between. Germline V gene sequence: CDR1 SQVTM, CDR2 ANQGSEA. The CDR3 is made up of 13 amino acids. CDR3 in amino acids: CSVGKATNEKLFF. Here the CDR3 DNA reads TGCAGCGTTGGTAAGGCCACCAATGAAAAACTGTTTTTT.

The chain joins TRBV5-1 to TRBJ2-7; TRBD1 might be the D (5 bases). V was cut by 4 bases and J by 0 bases, with 14 bases left in between. CDR1 is SGHRS and CDR2 is YFSETQ in the germline V gene. The CDR3 spans 15 residues. The CDR3 here is CASSDRTSFSYEQYF. CDR3 coding DNA: TGCGCCAGCAGCGATCGGACAAGCTTCTCCTACGAGCAGTACTTC.

The chain has TRBV29-1 and TRBJ2-7; 10 bases are shared with TRBD2. The CDR3 loop spans 13 amino acids. The V and J ends lost 4 bases and 5 bases, in that order; junction bases with no gene match: 5. The germline gives CDR1 SQVTM, CDR2 ANQGSEA. CDR3 DNA sequence: TGCAGCGTTGCGGAGCGGGAGGGACACGAGCAGTACTTC. This sequence encodes CSVAEREGHEQYF.